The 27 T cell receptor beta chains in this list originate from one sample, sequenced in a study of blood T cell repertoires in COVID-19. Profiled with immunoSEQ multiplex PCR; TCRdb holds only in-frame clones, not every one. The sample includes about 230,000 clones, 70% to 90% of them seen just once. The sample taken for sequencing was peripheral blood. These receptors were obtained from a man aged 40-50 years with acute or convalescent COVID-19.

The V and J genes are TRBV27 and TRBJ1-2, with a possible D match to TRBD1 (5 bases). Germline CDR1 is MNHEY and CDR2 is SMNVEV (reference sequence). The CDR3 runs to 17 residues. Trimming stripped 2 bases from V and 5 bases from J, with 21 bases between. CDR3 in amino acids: CASSLAGYLGRTYGYTF. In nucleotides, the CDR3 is TGTGCCAGCAGTTTAGCGGGATATCTGGGACGGACGTATGGCTACACCTTC.

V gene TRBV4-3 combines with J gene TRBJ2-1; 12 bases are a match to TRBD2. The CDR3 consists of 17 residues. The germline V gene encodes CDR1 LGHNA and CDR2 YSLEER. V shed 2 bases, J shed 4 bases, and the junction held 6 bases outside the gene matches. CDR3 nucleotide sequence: TGCGCCAGCAGCCAACAACTGACTAGCGGGAGTTACAATGAGCAGTTCTTC. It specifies CASSQQLTSGSYNEQFF.

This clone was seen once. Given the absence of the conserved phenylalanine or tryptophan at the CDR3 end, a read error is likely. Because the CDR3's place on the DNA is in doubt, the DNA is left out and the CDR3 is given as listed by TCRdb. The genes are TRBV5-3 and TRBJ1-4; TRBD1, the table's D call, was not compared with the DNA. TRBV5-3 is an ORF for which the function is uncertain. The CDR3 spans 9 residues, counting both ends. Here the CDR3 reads CARSSLRGG.

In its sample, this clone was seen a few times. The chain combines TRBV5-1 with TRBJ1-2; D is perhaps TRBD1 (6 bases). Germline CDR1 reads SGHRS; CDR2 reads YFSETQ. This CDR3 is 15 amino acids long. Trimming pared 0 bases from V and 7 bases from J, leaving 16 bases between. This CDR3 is CASSLAVPGVGGYTF. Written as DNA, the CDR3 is TGCGCCAGCAGCTTGGCGGTCCCAGGGGTTGGTGGCTACACCTTC.

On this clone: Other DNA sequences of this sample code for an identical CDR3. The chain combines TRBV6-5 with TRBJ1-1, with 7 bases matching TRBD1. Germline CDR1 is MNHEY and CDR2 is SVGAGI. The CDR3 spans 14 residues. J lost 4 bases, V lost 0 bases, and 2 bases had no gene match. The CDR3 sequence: CASSYSTGVTEAFF. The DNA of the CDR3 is TGTGCCAGCAGTTACTCCACAGGGGTCACTGAAGCTTTCTTT.

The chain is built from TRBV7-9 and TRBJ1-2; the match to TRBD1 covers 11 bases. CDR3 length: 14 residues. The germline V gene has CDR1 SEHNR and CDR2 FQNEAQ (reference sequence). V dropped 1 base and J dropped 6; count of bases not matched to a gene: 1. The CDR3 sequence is CASSLGTGGDGYTF. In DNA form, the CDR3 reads TGTGCCAGCAGCTTAGGGACAGGGGGCGATGGCTACACCTTC.

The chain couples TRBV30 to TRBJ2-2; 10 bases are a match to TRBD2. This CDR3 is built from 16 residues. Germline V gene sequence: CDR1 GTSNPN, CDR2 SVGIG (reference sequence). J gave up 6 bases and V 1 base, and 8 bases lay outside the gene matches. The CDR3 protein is CAWSGSGTSEPGELFF. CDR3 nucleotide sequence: TGTGCCTGGAGTGGCTCCGGGACTAGCGAGCCCGGGGAGCTGTTTTTT. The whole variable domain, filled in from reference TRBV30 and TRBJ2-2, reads SQTIHQWPATLVQPVGSPLSLECTVEGTSNPNLYWYRQAAGRGLQLLFYSVGIGQISSEVPQNLSASRPQDRQFILSSKKLLLSDSGFYLCAWSGSGTSEPGELFFGEGSRLTVL.

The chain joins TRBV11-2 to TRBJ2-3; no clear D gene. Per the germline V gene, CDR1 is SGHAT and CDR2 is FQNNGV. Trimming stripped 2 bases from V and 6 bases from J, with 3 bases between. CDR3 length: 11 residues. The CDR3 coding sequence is TGTGCCAGCAGCTTACATGATACGCAGTATTTT. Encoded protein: CASSLHDTQYF.

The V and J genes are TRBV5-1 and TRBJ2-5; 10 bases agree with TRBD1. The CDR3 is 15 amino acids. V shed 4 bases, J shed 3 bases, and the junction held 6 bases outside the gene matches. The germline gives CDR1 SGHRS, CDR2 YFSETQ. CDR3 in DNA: TGCGCCAGCAGCCGCGGGACAGGGGAGGAAGAGACCCAGTACTTC. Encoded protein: CASSRGTGEEETQYF.

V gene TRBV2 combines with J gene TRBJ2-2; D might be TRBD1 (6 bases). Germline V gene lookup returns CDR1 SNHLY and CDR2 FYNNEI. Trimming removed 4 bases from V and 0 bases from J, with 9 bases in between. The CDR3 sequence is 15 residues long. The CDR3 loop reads CASSVRTANTGELFF. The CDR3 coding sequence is TGTGCCAGCAGTGTTAGGACAGCGAACACCGGGGAGCTGTTTTTT.

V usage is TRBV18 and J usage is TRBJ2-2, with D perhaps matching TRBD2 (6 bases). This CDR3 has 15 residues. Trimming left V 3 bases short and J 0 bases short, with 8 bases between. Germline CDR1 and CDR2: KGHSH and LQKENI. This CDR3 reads CASSPGLANTGELFF. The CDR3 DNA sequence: TGTGCCAGCTCACCGGGACTGGCGAACACCGGGGAGCTGTTTTTT.

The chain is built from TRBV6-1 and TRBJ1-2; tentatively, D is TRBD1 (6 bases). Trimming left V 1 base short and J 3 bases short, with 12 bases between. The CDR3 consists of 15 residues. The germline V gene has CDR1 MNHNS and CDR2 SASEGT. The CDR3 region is CASSEGTAQYYGYTF. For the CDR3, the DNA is TGTGCCAGCAGTGAAGGGACAGCCCAGTACTATGGCTACACCTTC.

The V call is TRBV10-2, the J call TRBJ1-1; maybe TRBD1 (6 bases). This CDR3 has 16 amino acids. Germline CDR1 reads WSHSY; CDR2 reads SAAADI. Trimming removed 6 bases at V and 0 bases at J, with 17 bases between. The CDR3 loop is CASRDGQPTLNTEAFF. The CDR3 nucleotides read TGCGCCAGCAGAGATGGACAGCCCACCCTGAACACTGAAGCTTTCTTT.

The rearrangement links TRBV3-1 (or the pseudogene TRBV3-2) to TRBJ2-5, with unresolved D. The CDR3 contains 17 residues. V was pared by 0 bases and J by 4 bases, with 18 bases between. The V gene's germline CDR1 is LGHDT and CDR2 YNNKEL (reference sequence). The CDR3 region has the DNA TGTGCCAGCAGCCAAGATTGGGCCCTCAGTATGGGAGAGACCCAGTACTTC. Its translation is CASSQDWALSMGETQYF.

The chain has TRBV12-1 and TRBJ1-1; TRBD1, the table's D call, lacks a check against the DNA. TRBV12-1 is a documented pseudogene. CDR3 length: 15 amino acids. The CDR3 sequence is CASSFAGTLGTEAFF. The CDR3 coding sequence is TGTGCCAGCAGCTTTGCTGGGACATTGGGGACTGAAGCTTTCTTT.

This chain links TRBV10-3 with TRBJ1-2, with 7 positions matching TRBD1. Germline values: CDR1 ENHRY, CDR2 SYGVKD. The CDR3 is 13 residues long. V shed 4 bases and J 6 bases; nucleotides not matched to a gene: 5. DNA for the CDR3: TGTGCCATCAGTGGACAGGGAGTGGATGGCTACACCTTC. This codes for CAISGQGVDGYTF.

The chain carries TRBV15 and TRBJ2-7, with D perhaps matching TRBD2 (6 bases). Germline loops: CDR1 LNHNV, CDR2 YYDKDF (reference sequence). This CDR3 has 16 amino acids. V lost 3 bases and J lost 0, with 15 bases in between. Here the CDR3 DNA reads TGTGCCACCAGCAGCCCGGGACTTGGTAACTCCTACGAGCAGTACTTC. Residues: CATSSPGLGNSYEQYF.

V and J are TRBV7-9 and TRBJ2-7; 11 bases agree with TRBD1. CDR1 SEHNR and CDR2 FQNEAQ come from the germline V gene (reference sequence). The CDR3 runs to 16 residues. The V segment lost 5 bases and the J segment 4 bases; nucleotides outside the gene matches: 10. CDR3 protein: CASSRQGQGGVYEQYF. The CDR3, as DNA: TGTGCCAGCAGCCGCCAGGGACAGGGGGGGGTATACGAGCAGTACTTC. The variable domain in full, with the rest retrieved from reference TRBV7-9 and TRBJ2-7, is DTGVSQNPRHKITKRGQNVTFRCDPISEHNRLYWYRQTLGQGPEFLTYFQNEAQLEKSRLLSDRFSAERPKGSFSTLEIQRTEQGDSAMYLCASSRQGQGGVYEQYFGPGTRLTVT.

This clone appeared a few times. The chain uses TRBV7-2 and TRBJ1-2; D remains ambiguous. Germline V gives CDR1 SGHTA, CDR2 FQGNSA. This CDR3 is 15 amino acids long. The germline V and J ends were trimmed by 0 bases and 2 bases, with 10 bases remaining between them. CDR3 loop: CASSLAAGNNYGYTF. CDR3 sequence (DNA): TGTGCCAGCAGCTTAGCTGCCGGGAACAACTATGGCTACACCTTC.

The DNA for the CDR3 is TGCGCCAGCAGACCCGGTCTACAAGACAGCAACTCTGGAAACACCATATATTTT. Amino acid sequence: CASRPGLQDSNSGNTIYF. The rearrangement uses TRBV23-1 and TRBJ1-3; tentative D call: TRBD1 (5 bases). TRBV23-1 is noted as an ORF with a role that remains uncertain. This CDR3 has 18 residues. Trimming removed 6 bases at V and 0 bases at J, with 21 bases between.

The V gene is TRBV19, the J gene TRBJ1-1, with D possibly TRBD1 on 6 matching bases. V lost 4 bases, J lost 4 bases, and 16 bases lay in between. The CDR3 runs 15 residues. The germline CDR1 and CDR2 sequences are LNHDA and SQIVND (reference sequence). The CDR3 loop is CASSKSGAGGTEAFF. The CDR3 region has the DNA TGTGCCAGTAGTAAATCAGGGGCGGGAGGCACTGAAGCTTTCTTT.

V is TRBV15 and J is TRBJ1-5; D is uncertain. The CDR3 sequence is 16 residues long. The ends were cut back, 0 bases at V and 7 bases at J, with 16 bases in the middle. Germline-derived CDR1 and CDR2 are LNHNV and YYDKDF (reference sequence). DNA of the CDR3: TGTGCCACCAGCAGAGATCATATAACAGTAGGACAGCCCCAGCATTTT. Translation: CATSRDHITVGQPQHF.

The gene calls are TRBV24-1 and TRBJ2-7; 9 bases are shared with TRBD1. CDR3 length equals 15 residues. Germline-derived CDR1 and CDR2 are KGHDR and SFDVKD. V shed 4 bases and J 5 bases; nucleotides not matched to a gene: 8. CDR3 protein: CATSDPGTGTHEQYF. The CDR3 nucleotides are TGTGCCACCAGTGACCCTGGGACAGGGACCCACGAGCAGTACTTC.

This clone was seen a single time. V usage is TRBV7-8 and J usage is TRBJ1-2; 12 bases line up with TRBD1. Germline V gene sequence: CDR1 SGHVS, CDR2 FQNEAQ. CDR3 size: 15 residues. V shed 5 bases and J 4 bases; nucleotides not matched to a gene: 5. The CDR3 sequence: CASSQTGQGAYGYTF. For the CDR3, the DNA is TGTGCCAGCAGCCAAACGGGACAGGGGGCCTATGGCTACACCTTC.

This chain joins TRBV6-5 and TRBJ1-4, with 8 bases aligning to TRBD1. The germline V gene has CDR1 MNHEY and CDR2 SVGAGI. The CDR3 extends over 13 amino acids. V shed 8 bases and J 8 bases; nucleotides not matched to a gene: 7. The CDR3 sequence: CASAQGAEEKLFF. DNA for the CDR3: TGTGCCAGCGCTCAGGGGGCAGAGGAAAAACTGTTTTTT.

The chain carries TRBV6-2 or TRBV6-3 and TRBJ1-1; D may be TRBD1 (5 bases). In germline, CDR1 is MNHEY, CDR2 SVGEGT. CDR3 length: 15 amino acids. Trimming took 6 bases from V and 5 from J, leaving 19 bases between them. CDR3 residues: CASSSPRGGRTEAFF. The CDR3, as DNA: TGTGCCAGCAGCTCCCCACGGGGGGGTCGGACTGAAGCTTTCTTT.

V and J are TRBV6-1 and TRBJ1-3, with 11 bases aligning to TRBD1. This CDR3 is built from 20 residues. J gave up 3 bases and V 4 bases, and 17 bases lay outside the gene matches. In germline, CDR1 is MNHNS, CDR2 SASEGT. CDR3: CASSGGGQGAKKWLGNTIYF. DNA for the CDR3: TGTGCCAGCAGTGGGGGAGGACAGGGGGCGAAAAAGTGGCTTGGAAACACCATATATTTT.